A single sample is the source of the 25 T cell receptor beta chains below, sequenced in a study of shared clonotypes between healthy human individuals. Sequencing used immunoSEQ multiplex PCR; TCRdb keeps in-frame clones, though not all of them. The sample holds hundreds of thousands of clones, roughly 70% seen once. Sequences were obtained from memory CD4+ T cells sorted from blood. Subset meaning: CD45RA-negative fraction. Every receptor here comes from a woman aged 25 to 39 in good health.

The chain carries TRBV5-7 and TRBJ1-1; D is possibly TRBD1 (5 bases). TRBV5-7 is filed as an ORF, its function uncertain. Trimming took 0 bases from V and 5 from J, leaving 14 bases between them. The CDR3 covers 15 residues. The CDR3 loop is CASSLAQGVCTEAFF. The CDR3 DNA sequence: TGTGCCAGCAGCTTGGCGCAGGGAGTGTGTACTGAAGCTTTCTTT.

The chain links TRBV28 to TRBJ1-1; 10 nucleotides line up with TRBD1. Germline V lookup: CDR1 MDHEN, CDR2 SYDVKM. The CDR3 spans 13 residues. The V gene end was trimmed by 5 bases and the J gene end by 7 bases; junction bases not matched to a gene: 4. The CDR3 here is CASSGTGALEAFF. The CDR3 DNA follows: TGTGCCAGCAGTGGGACAGGGGCGCTTGAAGCTTTCTTT. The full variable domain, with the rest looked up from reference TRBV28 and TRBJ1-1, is DVKVTQSSRYLVKRTGEKVFLECVQDMDHENMFWYRQDPGLGLRLIYFSYDVKMKEKGDIPEGYSVSREKKERFSLILESASTNQTSMYLCASSGTGALEAFFGQGTRLTVV.

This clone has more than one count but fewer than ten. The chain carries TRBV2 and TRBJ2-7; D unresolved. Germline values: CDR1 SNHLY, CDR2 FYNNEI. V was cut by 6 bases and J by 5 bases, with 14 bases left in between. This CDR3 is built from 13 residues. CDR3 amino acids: CASSVKGNHEQYF. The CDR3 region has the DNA TGTGCCAGCAGCGTTAAAGGAAACCACGAGCAGTACTTC.

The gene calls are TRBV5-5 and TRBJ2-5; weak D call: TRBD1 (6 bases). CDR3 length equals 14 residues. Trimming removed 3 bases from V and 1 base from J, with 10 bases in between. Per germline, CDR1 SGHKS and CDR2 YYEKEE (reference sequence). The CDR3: CASSSPTGQETQYF. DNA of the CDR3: TGTGCCAGCAGCTCCCCGACAGGCCAAGAGACCCAGTACTTC. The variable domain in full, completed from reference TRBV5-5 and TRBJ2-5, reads DAGVTQSPTHLIKTRGQQVTLRCSPISGHKSVSWYQQVLGQGPQFIFQYYEKEERGRGNFPDRFSARQFPNYSSELNVNALLLGDSALYLCASSSPTGQETQYFGPGTRLLVL.

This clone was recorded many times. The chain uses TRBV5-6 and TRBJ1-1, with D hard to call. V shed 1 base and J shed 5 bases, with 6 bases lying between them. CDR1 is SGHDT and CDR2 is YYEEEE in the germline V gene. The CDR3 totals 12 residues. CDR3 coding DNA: TGTGCCAGCAGCTTGATCGGGACTGAAGCTTTCTTT. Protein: CASSLIGTEAFF. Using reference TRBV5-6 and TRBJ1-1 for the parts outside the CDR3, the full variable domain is DAGVTQSPTHLIKTRGQQVTLRCSPKSGHDTVSWYQQALGQGPQFIFQYYEEEERQRGNFPDRFSGHQFPNYSSELNVNALLLGDSALYLCASSLIGTEAFFGQGTRLTVV.

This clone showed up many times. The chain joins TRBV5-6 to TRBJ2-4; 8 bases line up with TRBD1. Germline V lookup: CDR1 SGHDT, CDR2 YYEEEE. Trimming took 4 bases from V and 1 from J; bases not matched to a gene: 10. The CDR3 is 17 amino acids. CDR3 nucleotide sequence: TGTGCCAGCAGCCTTAAGGTGACAGGGGCGGCCAAAAACATTCAGTACTTC. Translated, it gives CASSLKVTGAAKNIQYF.

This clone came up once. The CDR3 is CASIPPRGSPLHF. DNA of the CDR3: TGTGCCAGCATCCCCCCTAGGGGATCACCCCTCCACTTT. The genes are TRBV6-5 and TRBJ1-6; tentatively, D is TRBD1 (5 bases). The CDR3 spans 13 residues. Germline V gene data show CDR1 as MNHEY and CDR2 as SVGAGI. Trimming took 7 bases from V and 10 from J, leaving 14 bases between them.

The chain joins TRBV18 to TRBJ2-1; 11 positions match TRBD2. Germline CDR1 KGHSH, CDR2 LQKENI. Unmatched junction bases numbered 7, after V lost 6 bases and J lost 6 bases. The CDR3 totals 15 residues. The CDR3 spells CASSPTSGRGNEQFF. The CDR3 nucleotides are TGTGCCAGCTCGCCAACTAGCGGGAGAGGCAATGAGCAGTTCTTC.

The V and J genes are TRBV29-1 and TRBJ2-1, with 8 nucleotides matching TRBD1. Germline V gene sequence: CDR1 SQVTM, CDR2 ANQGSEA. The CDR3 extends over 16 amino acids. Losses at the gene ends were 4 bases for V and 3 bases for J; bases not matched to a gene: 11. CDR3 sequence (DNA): TGCAGCGTTGGACTATGGACAGGGTTTGACTACAATGAGCAGTTCTTC. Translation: CSVGLWTGFDYNEQFF.

The CDR3 is CASSLRTRRDTEAFF. CDR3 DNA: TGTGCCAGCAGCCTAAGAACCCGAAGGGACACTGAAGCTTTCTTT. This chain joins TRBV7-9 and TRBJ1-1; D ambiguous. CDR3 size: 15 residues. V was clipped by 5 bases and J by 3 bases, with 16 bases between them. Germline assignment: CDR1 SEHNR and CDR2 FQNEAQ (reference sequence).

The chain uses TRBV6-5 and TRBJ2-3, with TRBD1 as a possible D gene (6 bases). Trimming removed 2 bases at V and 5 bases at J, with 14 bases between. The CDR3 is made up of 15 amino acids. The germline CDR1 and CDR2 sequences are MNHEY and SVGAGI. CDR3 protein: CASSYRTAGVDTQYF. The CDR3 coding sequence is TGTGCCAGCAGTTACCGGACAGCCGGTGTAGATACGCAGTATTTT.

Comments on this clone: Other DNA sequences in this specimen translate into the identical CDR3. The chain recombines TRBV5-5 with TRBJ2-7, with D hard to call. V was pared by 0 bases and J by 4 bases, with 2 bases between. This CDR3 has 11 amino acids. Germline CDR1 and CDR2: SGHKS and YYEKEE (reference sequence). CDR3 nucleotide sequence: TGTGCCAGCAGCTTGGCGTACGAGCAGTACTTC. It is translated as CASSLAYEQYF.

The CDR3 here is CASSLGEGARTEAFF. The CDR3 coding sequence is TGTGCCAGCAGTTTAGGTGAGGGGGCGCGGACTGAAGCTTTCTTT. V and J are TRBV28 and TRBJ1-1; 7 bases map to TRBD1. J gave up 5 bases and V 2 bases, and 8 bases lay outside the gene matches. In germline, CDR1 is MDHEN, CDR2 SYDVKM. This CDR3 comprises 15 residues. The whole variable domain, filled in from reference TRBV28 and TRBJ1-1, reads DVKVTQSSRYLVKRTGEKVFLECVQDMDHENMFWYRQDPGLGLRLIYFSYDVKMKEKGDIPEGYSVSREKKERFSLILESASTNQTSMYLCASSLGEGARTEAFFGQGTRLTVV.

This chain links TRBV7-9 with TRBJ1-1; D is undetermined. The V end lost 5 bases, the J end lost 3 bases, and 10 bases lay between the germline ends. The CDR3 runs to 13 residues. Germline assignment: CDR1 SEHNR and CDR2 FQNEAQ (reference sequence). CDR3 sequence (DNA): TGTGCCAGCAGCCCTTTTTCGGACACTGAAGCTTTCTTT. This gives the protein CASSPFSDTEAFF.

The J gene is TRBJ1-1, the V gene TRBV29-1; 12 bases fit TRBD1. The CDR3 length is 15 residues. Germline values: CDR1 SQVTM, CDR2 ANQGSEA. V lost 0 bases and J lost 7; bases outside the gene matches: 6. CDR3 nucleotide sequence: TGCAGCGTTGAAGATCTGGGACAGGGGGCAAATGAAGCTTTCTTT. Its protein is CSVEDLGQGANEAFF.

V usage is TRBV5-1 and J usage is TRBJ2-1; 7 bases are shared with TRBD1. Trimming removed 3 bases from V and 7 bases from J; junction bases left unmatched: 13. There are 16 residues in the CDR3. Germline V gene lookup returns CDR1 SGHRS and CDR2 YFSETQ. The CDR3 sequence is CASSSLTGKVGNEQFF. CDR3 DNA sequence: TGCGCCAGCAGCTCTCTGACAGGGAAGGTGGGGAATGAGCAGTTCTTC.

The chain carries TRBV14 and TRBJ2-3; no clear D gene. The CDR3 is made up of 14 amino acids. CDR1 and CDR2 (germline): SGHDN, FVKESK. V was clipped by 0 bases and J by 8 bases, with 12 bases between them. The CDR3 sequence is CASSQDLSAITQYF. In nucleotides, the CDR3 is TGTGCCAGCAGCCAAGATCTCTCAGCGATTACGCAGTATTTT.

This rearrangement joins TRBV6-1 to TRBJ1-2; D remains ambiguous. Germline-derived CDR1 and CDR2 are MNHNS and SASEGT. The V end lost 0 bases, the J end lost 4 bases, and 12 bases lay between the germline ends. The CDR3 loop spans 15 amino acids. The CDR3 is CASSEALMGRYGYTF. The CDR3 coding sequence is TGTGCCAGCAGTGAAGCGCTGATGGGCCGCTATGGCTACACCTTC.

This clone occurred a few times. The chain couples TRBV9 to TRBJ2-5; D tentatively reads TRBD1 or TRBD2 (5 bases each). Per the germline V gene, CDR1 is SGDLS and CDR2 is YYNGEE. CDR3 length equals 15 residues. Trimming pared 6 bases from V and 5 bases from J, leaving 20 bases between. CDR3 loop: CASNKDGGTGETQYF. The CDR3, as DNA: TGTGCCAGCAACAAGGATGGGGGTACGGGGGAGACCCAGTACTTC.

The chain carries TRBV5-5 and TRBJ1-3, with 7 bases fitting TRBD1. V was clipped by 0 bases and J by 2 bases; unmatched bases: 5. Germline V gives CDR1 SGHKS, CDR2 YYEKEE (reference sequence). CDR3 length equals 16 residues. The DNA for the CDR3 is TGTGCCAGCAGCTTGGGTTGGACAGGCCCTGGAAACACCATATATTTT. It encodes CASSLGWTGPGNTIYF.

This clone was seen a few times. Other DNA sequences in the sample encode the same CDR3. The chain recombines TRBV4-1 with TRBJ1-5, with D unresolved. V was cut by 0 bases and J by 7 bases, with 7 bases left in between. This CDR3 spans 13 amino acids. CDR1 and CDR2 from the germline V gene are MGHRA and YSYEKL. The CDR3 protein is CASSQDERQPQHF. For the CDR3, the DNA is TGCGCCAGCAGCCAAGATGAGCGGCAGCCCCAGCATTTT.

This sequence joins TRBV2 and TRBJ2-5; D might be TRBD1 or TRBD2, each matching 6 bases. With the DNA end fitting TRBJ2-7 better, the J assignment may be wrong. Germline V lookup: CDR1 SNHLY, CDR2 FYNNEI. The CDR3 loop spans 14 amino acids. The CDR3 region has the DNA TGTGCCAGCAGTGAACGAACAGGGAGGCCCGAGCAGTACTTC. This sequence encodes CASSERTGRPEQYF.

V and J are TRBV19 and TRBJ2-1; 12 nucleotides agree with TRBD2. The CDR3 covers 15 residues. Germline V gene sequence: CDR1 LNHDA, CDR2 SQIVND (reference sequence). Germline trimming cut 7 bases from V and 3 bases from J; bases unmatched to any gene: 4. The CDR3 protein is CASTRLAGDYNEQFF. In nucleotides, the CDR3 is TGTGCCAGTACACGACTAGCGGGAGACTACAATGAGCAGTTCTTC.

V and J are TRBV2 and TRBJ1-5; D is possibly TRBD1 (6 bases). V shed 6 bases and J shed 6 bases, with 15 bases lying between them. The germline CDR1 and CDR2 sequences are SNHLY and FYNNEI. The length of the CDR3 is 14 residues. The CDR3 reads CASRSRQEAQPQHF. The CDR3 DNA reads TGTGCCAGCAGGAGTAGACAGGAAGCTCAGCCCCAGCATTTT.

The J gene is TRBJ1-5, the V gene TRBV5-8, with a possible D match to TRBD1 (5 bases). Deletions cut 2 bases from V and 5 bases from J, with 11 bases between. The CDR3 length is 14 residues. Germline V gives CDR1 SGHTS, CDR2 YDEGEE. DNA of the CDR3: TGTGCCAGCAGCTTTGGACGGGGCGATCAGCCCCAGCATTTT. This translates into CASSFGRGDQPQHF.